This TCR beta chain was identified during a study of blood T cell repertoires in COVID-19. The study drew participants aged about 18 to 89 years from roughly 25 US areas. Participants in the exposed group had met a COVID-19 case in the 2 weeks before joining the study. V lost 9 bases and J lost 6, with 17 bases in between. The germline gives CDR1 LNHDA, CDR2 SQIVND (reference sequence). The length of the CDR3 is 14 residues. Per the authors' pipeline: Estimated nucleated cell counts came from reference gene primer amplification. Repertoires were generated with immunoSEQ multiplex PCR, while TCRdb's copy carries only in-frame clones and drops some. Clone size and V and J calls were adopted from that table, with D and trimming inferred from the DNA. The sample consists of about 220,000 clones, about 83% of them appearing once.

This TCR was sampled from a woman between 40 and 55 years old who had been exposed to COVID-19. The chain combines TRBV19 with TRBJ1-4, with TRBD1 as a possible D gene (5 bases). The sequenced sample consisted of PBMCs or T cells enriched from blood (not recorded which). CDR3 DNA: TGTGCCAGCCACCCGGGGGGGAACTATGAAAAACTGTTTTTT. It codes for CASHPGGNYEKLFF. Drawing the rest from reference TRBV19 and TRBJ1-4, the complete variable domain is DGGITQSPKYLFRKEGQNVTLSCEQNLNHDAMYWYRQDPGQGLRLIYYSQIVNDFQKGDIAEGYSVSREKKESFPLTVTSAQKNPTAFYLCASHPGGNYEKLFFGSGTQLSVL.